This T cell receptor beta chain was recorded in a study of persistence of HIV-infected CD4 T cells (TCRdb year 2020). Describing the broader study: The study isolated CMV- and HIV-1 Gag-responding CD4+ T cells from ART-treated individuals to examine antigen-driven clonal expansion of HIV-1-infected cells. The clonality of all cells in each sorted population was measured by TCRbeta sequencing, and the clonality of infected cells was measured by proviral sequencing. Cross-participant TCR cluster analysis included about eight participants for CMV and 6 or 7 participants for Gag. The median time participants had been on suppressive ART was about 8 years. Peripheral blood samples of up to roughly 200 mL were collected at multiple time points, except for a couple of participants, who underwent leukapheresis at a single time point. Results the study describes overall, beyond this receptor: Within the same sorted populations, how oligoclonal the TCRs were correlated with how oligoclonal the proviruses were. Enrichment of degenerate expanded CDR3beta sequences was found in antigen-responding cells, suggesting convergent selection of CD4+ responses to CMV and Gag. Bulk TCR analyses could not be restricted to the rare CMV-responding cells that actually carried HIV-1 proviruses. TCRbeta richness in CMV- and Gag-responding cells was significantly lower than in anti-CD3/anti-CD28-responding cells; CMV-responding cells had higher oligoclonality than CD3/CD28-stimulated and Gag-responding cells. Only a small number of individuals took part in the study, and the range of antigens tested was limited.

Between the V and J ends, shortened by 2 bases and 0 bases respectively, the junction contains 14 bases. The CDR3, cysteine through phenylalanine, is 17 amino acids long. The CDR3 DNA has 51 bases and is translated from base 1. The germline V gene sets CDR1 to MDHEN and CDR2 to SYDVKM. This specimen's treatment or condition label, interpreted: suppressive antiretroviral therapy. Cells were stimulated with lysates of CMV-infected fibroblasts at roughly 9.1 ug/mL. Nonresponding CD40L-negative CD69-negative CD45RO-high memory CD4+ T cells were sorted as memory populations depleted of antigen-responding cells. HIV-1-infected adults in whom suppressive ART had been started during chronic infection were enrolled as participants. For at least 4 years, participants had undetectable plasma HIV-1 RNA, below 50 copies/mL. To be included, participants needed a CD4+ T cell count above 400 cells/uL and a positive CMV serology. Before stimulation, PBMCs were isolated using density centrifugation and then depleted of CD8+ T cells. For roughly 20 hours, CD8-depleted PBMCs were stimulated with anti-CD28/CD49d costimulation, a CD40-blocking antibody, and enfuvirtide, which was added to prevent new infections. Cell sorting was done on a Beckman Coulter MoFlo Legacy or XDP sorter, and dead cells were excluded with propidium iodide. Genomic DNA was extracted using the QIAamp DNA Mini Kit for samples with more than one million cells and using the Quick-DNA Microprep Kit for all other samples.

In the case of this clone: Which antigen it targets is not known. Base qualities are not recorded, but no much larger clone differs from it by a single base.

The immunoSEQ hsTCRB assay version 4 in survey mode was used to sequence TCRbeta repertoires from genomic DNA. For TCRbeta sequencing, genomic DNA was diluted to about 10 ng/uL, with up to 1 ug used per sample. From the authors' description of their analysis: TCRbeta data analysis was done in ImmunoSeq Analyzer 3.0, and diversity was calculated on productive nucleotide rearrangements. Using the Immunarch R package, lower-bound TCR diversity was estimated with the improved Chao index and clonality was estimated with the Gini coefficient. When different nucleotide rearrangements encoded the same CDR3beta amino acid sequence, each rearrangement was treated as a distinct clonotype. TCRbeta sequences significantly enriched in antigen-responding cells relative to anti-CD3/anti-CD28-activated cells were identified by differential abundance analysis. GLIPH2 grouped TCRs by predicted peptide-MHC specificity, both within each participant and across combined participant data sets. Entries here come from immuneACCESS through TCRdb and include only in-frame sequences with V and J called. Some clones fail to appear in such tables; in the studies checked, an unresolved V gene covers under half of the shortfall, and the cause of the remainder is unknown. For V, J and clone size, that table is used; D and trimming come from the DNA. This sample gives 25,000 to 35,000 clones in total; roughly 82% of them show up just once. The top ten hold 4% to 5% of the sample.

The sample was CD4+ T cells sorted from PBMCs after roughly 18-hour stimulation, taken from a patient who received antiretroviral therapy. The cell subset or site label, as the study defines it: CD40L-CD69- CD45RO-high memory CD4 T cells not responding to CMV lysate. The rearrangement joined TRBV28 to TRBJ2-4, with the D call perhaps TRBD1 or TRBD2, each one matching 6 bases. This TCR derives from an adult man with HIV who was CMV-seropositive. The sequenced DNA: TGTGCCAGCAGTTTAGCAACGGGGGCGGTAGCCAAAAACATTCAGTACTTC. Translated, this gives CASSLATGAVAKNIQYF.